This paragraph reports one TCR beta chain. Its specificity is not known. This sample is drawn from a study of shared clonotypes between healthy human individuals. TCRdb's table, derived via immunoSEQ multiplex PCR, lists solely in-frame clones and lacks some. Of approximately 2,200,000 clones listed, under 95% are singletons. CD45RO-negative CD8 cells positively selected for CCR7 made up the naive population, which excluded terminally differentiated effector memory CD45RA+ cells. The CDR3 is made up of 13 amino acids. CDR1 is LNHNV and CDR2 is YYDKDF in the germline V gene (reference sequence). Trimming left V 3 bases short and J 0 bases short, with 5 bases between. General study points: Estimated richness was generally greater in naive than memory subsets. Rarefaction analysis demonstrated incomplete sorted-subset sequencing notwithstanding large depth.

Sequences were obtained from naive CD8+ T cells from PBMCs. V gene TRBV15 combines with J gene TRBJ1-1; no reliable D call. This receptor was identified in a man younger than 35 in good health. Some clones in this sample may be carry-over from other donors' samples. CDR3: CATSSRMNTEAFF. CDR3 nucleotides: TGTGCCACCAGCAGTAGGATGAACACTGAAGCTTTCTTT.